This T cell receptor beta chain was observed in a study of blood T cell repertoires in COVID-19. V was pared by 2 bases and J by 3 bases, with 11 bases between. The V gene's germline CDR1 is MNHEY and CDR2 SVGAGI. The CDR3 spans 15 residues. The method was immunoSEQ multiplex PCR; TCRdb's version includes in-frame clones alone and lacks a portion of them. The sample contains some 200,000 clones, roughly 94% of which appear only once. The chain couples TRBV6-5 to TRBJ1-5; TRBD1 might be the D (5 bases). Specimen: peripheral blood. This TCR came from a man aged 25-45 years with COVID-19, enrolled during active disease. CDR3 nucleotides: TGTGCCAGCAGTTACACGACAGACTCCAATCAGCCCCAGCATTTT. It codes for CASSYTTDSNQPQHF.